Here is one T cell receptor (beta chain) with its context. Its antigen is still unknown. These data originate in a study of vaccination and CD4 T cells after COVID-19. Study at large: Post-vaccine specimens were obtained a median about 69 days after dose two (range 14 to 241). Cells received overlapping spike peptides from SARS-CoV-2, HCoV-NL63, HCoV-OC43 and HCoV-229E as stimulation. Study-wide findings and caveats: Looking at convalescent patients, 304 of their 307 vaccine-specific clones were spike mono-reactive.

The treatment: approximately 11-day PBMC culture with coronavirus spike peptide pools or control peptides (ViraFEST assay). ViraFEST used peptide pools to expand antigen-specific T cells before TCR sequencing. With 8 bases clipped from V and 3 bases from J, the junction kept 17 bases outside the gene matches. The CDR3 is made up of 17 amino acids. With the Oncomine TCR Beta short-read assay, DNA from cultured CD4+ T cells was sequenced. Using its own MiXCR run on the PCR reads, TCRdb lists one record per CDR3 protein. The sample records some 21,000 distinct CDR3 sequences, 55% to 70% being singletons.

The source was CD4+ T cells from blood, cultured in vitro, collected after SARS-CoV-2 vaccination. This chain links TRBV5-3 with TRBJ1-5, with TRBD1 matching 7 bases. TRBV5-3 is sorted into the ORF group, with uncertain function. This TCR derives from a human donor who received a COVID-19 vaccine. Here the CDR3 reads CASSVNRGFFDNQPQHF. In DNA, the CDR3 is TGTGCCAGCAGTGTCAACAGGGGTTTTTTCGACAATCAGCCCCAGCATTTT.